This T cell receptor (beta chain) derives from a study of Ad26.COV2.S vaccination and SARS-CoV-2 variants. Study-level information: Donor got 5x10^10 or 1x10^11 viral particles of Ad26.COV2.S.

Treatment noted: 15 to 20 received Ad26.COV2.S at low or high dose, single or two shots; 5 received placebo; per-sample allocation not given. Collection of the samples took place on day 63 after the first injection of vaccine or placebo. Data came from immunoSEQ multiplex PCR; TCRdb stores just in-frame clones and leaves some out. The sample shows over 400,000 clones, 90% of them seen only once. From germline, CDR1 is MDHEN and CDR2 SYDVKM. This CDR3 has 13 residues. Trimming took 5 bases from V and 6 from J, leaving 14 bases between them. The V and J genes are TRBV28 and TRBJ2-7, with D possibly being TRBD2 (5 bases). The sample consisted of peripheral blood, taken in a trial of Ad26.COV2.S vaccine versus placebo. The sequence was collected from a person aged 18-65 years who received the Ad26.COV2.S COVID-19 vaccine or a placebo. The CDR3 here is CASSPGPGSEQYF. In DNA, the CDR3 is TGTGCCAGCAGTCCCGGACCGGGGAGCGAGCAGTACTTC.